This T cell receptor (beta chain) was sequenced in a study of shared clonotypes between healthy human individuals. To note about this clone: Since a far larger clone is one base different, this is likely a read error.

The method was immunoSEQ multiplex PCR; TCRdb's version includes in-frame clones alone and lacks a portion of them. The profile shows over 850,000 clones, more than 75% of them singletons. Material for sequencing was memory CD4+ T cells from PBMCs. Subset specified: CD45RA-negative fraction. This clonotype was obtained from a man younger than 30 in good health. Some clones in this sample may be carry-over from other donors' samples.

CDR3 DNA: TGTGCCAGCAGCTCCTACAGGGGGACTGAAGCTTTCTTT. Translating it yields CASSSYRGTEAFF. This chain connects TRBV13 to TRBJ1-1, with 8 bases matching TRBD1. Germline V CDR1 and CDR2: PRHDT, FYEKMQ (reference sequence). The CDR3 is made up of 13 amino acids. V shed 4 bases and J 5 bases; nucleotides not matched to a gene: 3.